Below are 16 T cell receptor beta chains sequenced from a single sample in a study of control samples from healthy donors and cancer patients. Sequencing used immunoSEQ multiplex PCR; TCRdb keeps in-frame clones, though not all of them. Here the sample spans tens of thousands of clones, approximately 93% being singletons. Input material: blood. These receptors were obtained from a woman in her 30s in good health.

This sequence joins TRBV5-4 and TRBJ2-2; 12 positions agree with TRBD1. J was trimmed by 7 bases and V by 5 bases; bases with no gene match: 3. CDR3 size: 14 residues. The germline CDR1 and CDR2 sequences are SGHNT and YYREEE (reference sequence). In DNA form, the CDR3 reads TGTGCCAGCAGGGGACAGGGGGCCGGCGGGGAGCTGTTTTTT. It yields the protein CASRGQGAGGELFF.

CDR3 sequence: CASSLSGNYNEQFF. As DNA, the CDR3 is TGCGCCAGCAGCTTGTCCGGGAACTACAATGAGCAGTTCTTC. This sequence joins TRBV5-1 and TRBJ2-1, with a tentative D call TRBD2 (5 bases). V gave up 1 base and J gave up 3 bases, with 8 bases separating them. The germline V gene encodes CDR1 SGHRS and CDR2 YFSETQ. This CDR3 spans 14 amino acids.

J is TRBJ1-5 and V is TRBV7-9; TRBD1 matches at 7 bases. Germline CDR1 and CDR2: SEHNR and FQNEAQ (reference sequence). Trimming at V came to 1 base and at J to 1 base, leaving 4 bases not matched to a gene. The CDR3 spans 16 residues. CDR3 bases: TGTGCCAGCAGCTTAGGGCCACAGGGGAGCAATCAGCCCCAGCATTTT. Translation: CASSLGPQGSNQPQHF.

The chain is built from TRBV6-5 and TRBJ2-1; D gene ambiguous. Germline lookup yields CDR1 MNHEY and CDR2 SVGAGI. This CDR3 comprises 13 residues. The V and J ends lost 6 bases and 3 bases respectively, with 9 bases between them. The chain's CDR3 is CASSLVGYNEQFF. In DNA form, the CDR3 reads TGTGCCAGCAGCCTCGTAGGCTACAATGAGCAGTTCTTC.

The sample holds one count of this clone. The CDR3 region has the DNA TGTGCCACCAGTGATGGGGTCGCGGGGAGCTCCTACAATGAGCAGTTCTTC. Protein: CATSDGVAGSSYNEQFF. The gene calls are TRBV24-1 and TRBJ2-1; D might be TRBD2 (6 bases). V gave up 3 bases and J gave up 0 bases, with 14 bases separating them. Germline CDR1 and CDR2: KGHDR and SFDVKD. The CDR3 is 17 residues long.

The chain uses TRBV24-1 and TRBJ2-2; either TRBD1 or TRBD2 may supply D (5 bases each). Germline lookup yields CDR1 KGHDR and CDR2 SFDVKD. Trimming cost V 8 bases and J 3 bases, with 12 bases left between them. CDR3 size: 14 residues. The CDR3 coding sequence is TGTGCCACCAACCCGGGACCTTACACCGGGGAGCTGTTTTTT. Translation gives CATNPGPYTGELFF.

The chain recombines TRBV6-6 with TRBJ2-3; D is ambiguous. Per germline, CDR1 MNHNY and CDR2 SVGAGI (reference sequence). The V gene lost 0 bases and the J gene lost 0 bases, with 10 bases spanning the gap. The CDR3 has 16 amino acids. Here the CDR3 reads CASSYSVQQSTDTQYF. The CDR3, as DNA: TGTGCCAGCAGTTACTCGGTCCAGCAGAGCACAGATACGCAGTATTTT.

This clone has just a few counts. This sequence joins TRBV20-1 and TRBJ2-1; 7 positions match TRBD2. The CDR3 has 11 residues. Germline V lookup: CDR1 DFQATT, CDR2 SNEGSKA (reference sequence). Trimming cost V 6 bases and J 9 bases; bases outside gene matches: 5. CDR3 nucleotides: TGCAGTGCCAGACCGGGGGGTGAGCAGTTCTTC. Residues: CSARPGGEQFF.

Note on this clone: Other DNA sequences in this sample translate to the same CDR3. The chain couples TRBV5-1 to TRBJ2-3, with a weak D call TRBD2 (7 bases). There are 14 residues in the CDR3. Deletions cut 1 base from V and 3 bases from J, with 9 bases between. From germline, CDR1 is SGHRS and CDR2 YFSETQ. Written as DNA, the CDR3 is TGCGCCAGCAGCTTGAGGGGGGGTACAGATACGCAGTATTTT. Encoded protein: CASSLRGGTDTQYF.

The rearrangement joins TRBV9 to TRBJ1-1; perhaps TRBD1 as D (5 bases). The germline gives CDR1 SGDLS, CDR2 YYNGEE. The CDR3 has 15 amino acids. Trimming took off 0 bases at V and 3 bases at J, with 12 bases between the two ends. The CDR3 loop reads CASSVGVQGDTEAFF. The CDR3 DNA follows: TGTGCCAGCAGCGTAGGAGTGCAGGGTGACACTGAAGCTTTCTTT.

The CDR3 sequence: CASGAGLPLETQYF. DNA for the CDR3: TGTGCTAGTGGGGCCGGGCTCCCTTTAGAGACCCAGTACTTC. The chain is built from TRBV12-5 and TRBJ2-5; no definite D call. Germline V lookup: CDR1 LGHNT, CDR2 FRNRAP. The CDR3 runs to 14 residues. Trimming pared 6 bases from V and 4 bases from J, leaving 15 bases between.

The chain carries TRBV2 and TRBJ2-2; D not resolved. V lost 3 bases, J lost 0 bases, and 8 bases lay in between. Per germline, CDR1 SNHLY and CDR2 FYNNEI. The CDR3 length is 15 residues. This CDR3 reads CASSEASSNTGELFF. In DNA form, the CDR3 reads TGTGCCAGCAGTGAGGCAAGTTCGAACACCGGGGAGCTGTTTTTT.

The chain couples TRBV10-3 to TRBJ1-3, with TRBD1 as a possible D gene (5 bases). Germline V gene sequence: CDR1 ENHRY, CDR2 SYGVKD. Deletions cut 8 bases from V and 0 bases from J, with 14 bases between. This CDR3 comprises 15 residues. In nucleotides, the CDR3 is TGTGCCATCGCAAAGACAGACCTCTCTGGAAACACCATATATTTT. This gives the protein CAIAKTDLSGNTIYF.

V gene TRBV7-9 combines with J gene TRBJ1-4; TRBD1 is a possible D gene (6 bases). This CDR3 spans 15 amino acids. Germline V lookup: CDR1 SEHNR, CDR2 FQNEAQ (reference sequence). The V end was cut by 6 bases, the J end by 3 bases, with 14 bases between. CDR3 protein: CASRRKGGPNEKLFF. In DNA, the CDR3 is TGTGCCAGCAGACGTAAGGGGGGTCCTAATGAAAAACTGTTTTTT.

V usage is TRBV4-1 and J usage is TRBJ1-5; D is undetermined. CDR3 length equals 16 residues. Germline V lookup: CDR1 MGHRA, CDR2 YSYEKL. V was cut by 1 base and J by 1 base, with 11 bases left in between. CDR3 in amino acids: CASSQVSEKSNQPQHF. CDR3 DNA sequence: TGCGCCAGCAGCCAAGTGTCAGAGAAGAGCAATCAGCCCCAGCATTTT.

CDR3: CASSSGGYGYTF. CDR3 coding DNA: TGTGCCAGCAGTTCAGGGGGCTATGGCTACACCTTC. V usage is TRBV27 and J usage is TRBJ1-2; 7 bases match TRBD1. This CDR3 has 12 amino acids. The V gene's germline CDR1 is MNHEY and CDR2 SMNVEV (reference sequence). V lost 4 bases, J lost 4 bases, and 0 bases stayed unmatched.